A selection of T cell receptor beta chains follows, all from one sample in a study of T cell changes during pregnancy in multiple sclerosis. The table came from immunoSEQ multiplex PCR; TCRdb's copy has only in-frame clones and leaves some out. This sample has under 130,000 clones, with about 90% found just once. The source was peripheral blood, collected after pregnancy. Receptors originate from a female donor with multiple sclerosis, enrolled in a pregnancy study. CDR3s include the opening cysteine and the closing phenylalanine or tryptophan. The order of the fields is V gene, D gene, clone size, J gene, CDR3 DNA, CDR3 protein. The D gene is left open where the match is weak. Only part of the rows carry a size: once, few, many, or a class if the clone is expanded.

V gene: TRBV6-4
D gene: -
clone size: -
J gene: TRBJ1-1
CDR3 DNA: TGTGCCAGCAGTGACTCGAGCGGCGGGAGGCATGAAGCTTTCTTT
CDR3 protein: CASSDSSGGRHEAFF

V gene: TRBV28
D gene: TRBD1
clone size: -
J gene: TRBJ2-5
CDR3 DNA: TGTGCCAGCAACGACAGGGCCGAAGAGACCCAGTACTTC
CDR3 protein: CASNDRAEETQYF

V gene: TRBV6-1
D gene: -
clone size: -
J gene: TRBJ2-5
CDR3 DNA: TGTGCCAGCATTGCCTCGGACTACCAAGAGACCCAGTACTTC
CDR3 protein: CASIASDYQETQYF

V gene: TRBV7-8
D gene: -
clone size: -
J gene: TRBJ2-7
CDR3 DNA: TGTGCCAGCAGCCAGGGGGGTATCTCCTACGAGCAGTACTTC
CDR3 protein: CASSQGGISYEQYF

V gene: TRBV29-1
D gene: TRBD1
clone size: -
J gene: TRBJ1-2
CDR3 DNA: TGCAGCGGCCTAATAAGGGACAGGGGGGATTACTATGGCTACACCTTC
CDR3 protein: CSGLIRDRGDYYGYTF

V gene: TRBV4-3
D gene: -
clone size: -
J gene: TRBJ1-1
CDR3 DNA: TGCGCCAGCAGCCAAGACGGCGGGATGAACACTGAAGCTTTCTTT
CDR3 protein: CASSQDGGMNTEAFF

V gene: TRBV18
D gene: -
clone size: -
J gene: TRBJ1-5
CDR3 DNA: TGTGCCAGCTCTCTGGAGCGGGGAACCAATCAGCCCCAGCATTTT
CDR3 protein: CASSLERGTNQPQHF

V gene: TRBV5-1
D gene: -
clone size: -
J gene: TRBJ2-7
CDR3 DNA: TGCGCCAGCAGCTTGGGGCTTTCTCGGGAGGAGCAGTACTTC
CDR3 protein: CASSLGLSREEQYF

V gene: TRBV19
D gene: -
clone size: -
J gene: TRBJ1-2
CDR3 DNA: TGTGCCAGTAGGAGGCTTAACAGGGACGGCTACACCTTC
CDR3 protein: CASRRLNRDGYTF

V gene: TRBV5-4
D gene: TRBD1
clone size: -
J gene: TRBJ1-6
CDR3 DNA: TGTGCCAGCAGCTTGGCAGGGGGGTTTAATTCACCCCTCCACTTT
CDR3 protein: CASSLAGGFNSPLHF

V gene: TRBV19
D gene: -
clone size: -
J gene: TRBJ1-5
CDR3 DNA: TGTGCCAGTAGTCCCATCGGGACATCTAATCAGCCCCAGCATTTT
CDR3 protein: CASSPIGTSNQPQHF

V gene: TRBV18
D gene: TRBD2
clone size: -
J gene: TRBJ2-1
CDR3 DNA: TGTGCCAGCTCACCGGGGGCTAGCGGGTACAATGAGCAGTTCTTC
CDR3 protein: CASSPGASGYNEQFF

V gene: TRBV7-3
D gene: TRBD2
clone size: -
J gene: TRBJ2-3
CDR3 DNA: TGTGCCAGCAGCCCTACCGGGACTAGCGGACCCACAGATACGCAGTATTTT
CDR3 protein: CASSPTGTSGPTDTQYF

V gene: TRBV6-5
D gene: -
clone size: -
J gene: TRBJ1-1
CDR3 DNA: TGTGCCAGCGGAGGGTGGGGGTTCACTGAAGCTTTCTTT
CDR3 protein: CASGGWGFTEAFF

V gene: TRBV6-5
D gene: TRBD2
clone size: -
J gene: TRBJ2-1
CDR3 DNA: TGTGCCAGCACCCGCCCAGCGGGAGGGTACAATGAGCAGTTCTTC
CDR3 protein: CASTRPAGGYNEQFF

V gene: TRBV6-7
D gene: -
clone size: -
J gene: TRBJ1-1
CDR3 DNA: TGTGCCAGCAGTTACTCGCTCGGGGGTTGCACTGAAGCTTTCTTT
CDR3 protein: CASSYSLGGCTEAFF

V gene: TRBV5-1
D gene: -
clone size: -
J gene: TRBJ2-7
CDR3 DNA: TGCGCCAGCAGCTGGGGGGGGACATACCACTACGAGCAGTACTTC
CDR3 protein: CASSWGGTYHYEQYF

V gene: TRBV11-2
D gene: -
clone size: -
J gene: TRBJ1-3
CDR3 DNA: TGTGCCAGCAGCTTAGCGGGTACTAACACCATATATTTT
CDR3 protein: CASSLAGTNTIYF

V gene: TRBV5-1
D gene: TRBD1
clone size: -
J gene: TRBJ2-7
CDR3 DNA: TGCGCCAGCCATAAAGGGGACAGGGCCTACGAGCAGTACTTC
CDR3 protein: CASHKGDRAYEQYF

V gene: TRBV5-1
D gene: -
clone size: -
J gene: TRBJ1-1
CDR3 DNA: TGCGCCAGCAGCGAACAGTGGGACACTGAAGCTTTCTTT
CDR3 protein: CASSEQWDTEAFF

V gene: TRBV5-5
D gene: -
clone size: once
J gene: TRBJ2-7
CDR3 DNA: TGTGCCAGCAGCTTCGAAGGGAGCTCCTACGAGCAGTACTTC
CDR3 protein: CASSFEGSSYEQYF

V gene: TRBV27
D gene: TRBD1
clone size: -
J gene: TRBJ1-2
CDR3 DNA: TGTGCCAGCAGTTCATACAGGGGTATGGACTATGGCTACACCTTC
CDR3 protein: CASSSYRGMDYGYTF

V gene: TRBV27
D gene: -
clone size: -
J gene: TRBJ1-1
CDR3 DNA: TGTGCCAGCAGTTTATCTCGCAGGGACACTGAAGCTTTCTTT
CDR3 protein: CASSLSRRDTEAFF

V gene: TRBV19
D gene: -
clone size: -
J gene: TRBJ2-3
CDR3 DNA: TGTGCCAGCTTCGGGGCGGGAACAGATACGCAGTATTTT
CDR3 protein: CASFGAGTDTQYF

V gene: TRBV15
D gene: -
clone size: once
J gene: TRBJ2-7
CDR3 DNA: TGTGCCACCAGCAGAGATAGCAGGGGCGAGCAGTACTTC
CDR3 protein: CATSRDSRGEQYF

V gene: TRBV5-4
D gene: TRBD2
clone size: -
J gene: TRBJ2-1
CDR3 DNA: TGTGCCAGCAGTCTAAGCGGGGAGTCCTACAATGAGCAGTTCTTC
CDR3 protein: CASSLSGESYNEQFF

V gene: TRBV27
D gene: -
clone size: -
J gene: TRBJ2-1
CDR3 DNA: TGTGCCAGCAGTTTGACTAGGGTTAACAATGAGCAGTTCTTC
CDR3 protein: CASSLTRVNNEQFF

V gene: TRBV7-3
D gene: -
clone size: -
J gene: TRBJ2-3
CDR3 DNA: TGTGCCAGCAGCTCTAGCCCCAGCACAGATACGCAGTATTTT
CDR3 protein: CASSSSPSTDTQYF

V gene: TRBV7-9
D gene: -
clone size: -
J gene: TRBJ1-1
CDR3 DNA: TGTGCCAGCAGGGGGGGTATGAACACTGAAGCTTTCTTT
CDR3 protein: CASRGGMNTEAFF

V gene: TRBV11-2
D gene: TRBD2
clone size: -
J gene: TRBJ2-1
CDR3 DNA: TGTGCCAGCAGCTCTGGACTAGCTCTAGATGAGCAGTTCTTC
CDR3 protein: CASSSGLALDEQFF

V gene: TRBV18
D gene: -
clone size: once
J gene: TRBJ2-7
CDR3 DNA: TGTGCCAGCACCACGGGGTCGCTGGAGCAGTACTTC
CDR3 protein: CASTTGSLEQYF

V gene: TRBV28
D gene: TRBD2
clone size: -
J gene: TRBJ2-3
CDR3 DNA: TGTGCCACCACTAGCGGGAGGAGAACAGATACGCAGTATTTT
CDR3 protein: CATTSGRRTDTQYF

V gene: TRBV11-1
D gene: -
clone size: -
J gene: TRBJ2-7
CDR3 DNA: TGTGCCAGCAGCTTAGAAACGGGTTTCTACGAGCAGTACTTC
CDR3 protein: CASSLETGFYEQYF

V gene: TRBV27
D gene: -
clone size: once
J gene: TRBJ2-3
CDR3 DNA: TGTGCCAGCAGTTTGCCCTATCTCCCAGATACGCAGTATTTT
CDR3 protein: CASSLPYLPDTQYF

V gene: TRBV2
D gene: -
clone size: -
J gene: TRBJ2-7
CDR3 DNA: TGTGCCAGCAGGATCACATTTTTAACCTACGAGCAGTACTTC
CDR3 protein: CASRITFLTYEQYF

V gene: TRBV9
D gene: TRBD2
clone size: -
J gene: TRBJ2-7
CDR3 DNA: TGTGCCAGCAGCCTCCTGGGGGGGGTCTACGAGCAGTACTTC
CDR3 protein: CASSLLGGVYEQYF

V gene: TRBV10-3
D gene: -
clone size: -
J gene: TRBJ2-7
CDR3 DNA: TGTGCCATCAGTGTTAAGGACAGTTCCTACGAGCAGTACTTC
CDR3 protein: CAISVKDSSYEQYF

V gene: TRBV6-1
D gene: -
clone size: -
J gene: TRBJ2-1
CDR3 DNA: TGTGCCTACCGGACACCGTACAATGAGCAGTTCTTC
CDR3 protein: CAYRTPYNEQFF